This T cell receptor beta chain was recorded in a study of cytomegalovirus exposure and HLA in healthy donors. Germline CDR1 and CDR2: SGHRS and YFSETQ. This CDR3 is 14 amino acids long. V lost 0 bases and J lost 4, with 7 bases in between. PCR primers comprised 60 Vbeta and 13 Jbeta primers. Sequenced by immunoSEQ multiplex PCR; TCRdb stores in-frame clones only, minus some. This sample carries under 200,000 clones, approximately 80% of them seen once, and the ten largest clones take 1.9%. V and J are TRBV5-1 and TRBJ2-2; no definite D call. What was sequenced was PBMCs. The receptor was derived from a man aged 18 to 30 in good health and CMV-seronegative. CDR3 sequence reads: CASSLGPSTGELFF. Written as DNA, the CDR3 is TGCGCCAGCAGCTTGGGGCCAAGCACCGGGGAGCTGTTTTTT.